These 6 T cell receptor beta chains came from one sample sequenced in a study of shared clonotypes between healthy human individuals. Using immunoSEQ multiplex PCR, the repertoire was profiled, and TCRdb retains in-frame clones only, with some absent. Of under 2.5 million clones listed, just under 95% are singletons. Input material: naive CD4+ T cells from PBMCs. Subset defined: CD45RA+ positively selected. The receptor set was obtained from a man aged 18 to 30 in good health. Some clones in this sample may be carry-over from other donors' samples.

On this clone itself: This same CDR3 is encoded by further DNA sequences in the sample. V is TRBV7-9 and J is TRBJ2-5, with TRBD1 matching 8 bases. Losses at the gene ends were 3 bases for V and 5 bases for J; bases not matched to a gene: 2. CDR1 and CDR2 (germline): SEHNR, FQNEAQ (reference sequence). This CDR3 contains 13 residues. This chain's CDR3 is CASSFGQGETQYF. The CDR3 DNA follows: TGTGCCAGCAGCTTTGGACAGGGTGAGACCCAGTACTTC.

The chain couples TRBV10-3 to TRBJ1-2; 8 bases agree with TRBD1. V shed 4 bases and J 7 bases; nucleotides not matched to a gene: 14. The CDR3 loop spans 16 amino acids. Germline V gives CDR1 ENHRY, CDR2 SYGVKD. CDR3 amino acids: CAISVGGRGQGTGYTF. In DNA form, the CDR3 reads TGTGCCATCAGTGTCGGCGGCAGGGGGCAGGGCACTGGCTACACCTTC.

Remarks on this clone: Other DNA sequences of this sample code for an identical CDR3. The rearrangement links TRBV30 to TRBJ1-2; D gene uncertain. Per germline, CDR1 GTSNPN and CDR2 SVGIG (reference sequence). The CDR3 has 12 residues. V shed 1 base and J shed 5 bases, with 8 bases lying between them. CDR3 loop: CAWSGGSYGYTF. The CDR3 region has the DNA TGTGCCTGGAGTGGCGGCAGTTATGGCTACACCTTC.

V and J are TRBV2 and TRBJ1-4, with 8 bases identical to TRBD1. V gave up 9 bases and J gave up 3 bases; unmatched junction bases: 3. The CDR3 covers 13 residues. Germline V gene sequence: CDR1 SNHLY, CDR2 FYNNEI. Written as DNA, the CDR3 is TGTGCCAGTAAGGACAGGGCTAATGAAAAACTGTTTTTT. Protein sequence: CASKDRANEKLFF.

The V call is TRBV27, the J call TRBJ2-1; 7 nucleotides agree with TRBD2. V lost 7 bases to trimming and J lost 11 bases; unmatched junction nucleotides: 26. The germline gives CDR1 MNHEY, CDR2 SMNVEV (reference sequence). CDR3 length: 18 amino acids. This CDR3 reads CASNIGTSRAGETQKQFF. For the CDR3, the DNA is TGTGCCAGCAATATAGGGACCTCTCGGGCGGGAGAGACCCAAAAGCAGTTCTTC.

V and J are TRBV9 and TRBJ1-2; 8 bases line up with TRBD1. Germline CDR1 reads SGDLS; CDR2 reads YYNGEE. The J segment lost 10 bases and the V segment lost 3 bases, leaving 17 bases of the junction unmatched. This CDR3 contains 16 residues. The CDR3 region has the DNA TGTGCCAGCAGCGATACAGGGGGTTGGTCTAGAAATGACTACACCTTC. Protein product: CASSDTGGWSRNDYTF.